The 4 T cell receptor beta chains below were found in one sample sequenced in a study of blood T cell repertoires in COVID-19. Produced via immunoSEQ multiplex PCR; TCRdb's table is partial and in-frame only. In the table there are some 35,000 clones, around nine tenths of which are singletons. Sample: peripheral blood. These receptors were collected from a man in his sixties with active COVID-19.

The sample holds a few counts of this clone. The chain joins TRBV27 to TRBJ2-2; TRBD1 matches 7 bases. There are 14 residues in the CDR3. CDR1 and CDR2 (germline): MNHEY, SMNVEV (reference sequence). J was trimmed by 1 base and V by 5 bases; bases with no gene match: 1. The DNA of the CDR3 is TGTGCCAGCAGTCGGACAGGGAACACCGGGGAGCTGTTTTTT. It is translated as CASSRTGNTGELFF.

V gene TRBV7-8 combines with J gene TRBJ2-7; the match to TRBD1 covers 7 bases. Trimming cost V 5 bases and J 7 bases; bases outside gene matches: 8. Germline V gene sequence: CDR1 SGHVS, CDR2 FQNEAQ. CDR3 size: 13 residues. CDR3 DNA sequence: TGTGCCAGCAGCCACGACAGGGCGAGTGAGCAGTACTTC. Translation: CASSHDRASEQYF.

This clone was observed a handful of times. The gene calls are TRBV4-2 and TRBJ2-7; 7 positions agree with TRBD2. Losses at the gene ends were 1 base for V and 3 bases for J; bases not matched to a gene: 6. Looked up from germline, CDR1 is LGHNA and CDR2 is YNFKEQ. This CDR3 comprises 15 residues. CDR3 nucleotides: TGTGCCAGCAGCCAAGTGGCGGGGGAGAACTACGAGCAGTACTTC. It encodes CASSQVAGENYEQYF.

Here the CDR3 reads CASRLGKGAYNEQFF. The DNA of the CDR3 is TGTGCCAGCAGGCTCGGGAAGGGGGCCTACAATGAGCAGTTCTTC. The genes are TRBV6-5 and TRBJ2-1, with D possibly matching TRBD1 (6 bases). V gave up 6 bases and J gave up 2 bases, with 14 bases separating them. Germline CDR1 MNHEY, CDR2 SVGAGI. The CDR3 is 15 residues long.